This T cell receptor (beta chain) was obtained from a study of CD8 T cells in ankylosing spondylitis. Findings and caveats of the study: Blood of patients with ankylosing spondylitis appeared to be characterized by a TCR beta motif of eight highly homologous variants. Some of the motif variants had earlier been found in reactive arthritis patients' fluid and blood. There was reportedly significant enrichment of clones that were disease-linked in matched ankylosing spondylitis synovial fluid.

A word on this clonotype: Its antigen is not known.

This CDR3 region has 18 residues. The J segment lost 2 bases and the V segment lost 0 bases, leaving 9 bases of the junction unmatched. CDR1 and CDR2 from the germline V gene are LGHNA and YNFKEQ. Quantitative barcoded 5'-RACE was used to prepare TCR beta libraries. TCRdb passed the 5' RACE reads through MiXCR, listing each CDR3 protein once. Among hundreds of thousands of distinct CDR3 sequences listed, over 9.5% were seen once. The genes are TRBV4-2 and TRBJ2-1; 8 positions match TRBD2. Material: blood, either unsorted or a sorted T cell fraction (not recorded which). The TCR originated in a male donor with ankylosing spondylitis. DNA of the CDR3: TGTGCCAGCAGCCAAGATGTCAGCGGGGGAGGGACCTACAATGAGCAGTTCTTC. Its protein is CASSQDVSGGGTYNEQFF.